What follows are 25 T cell receptor beta chains derived from one specimen sequenced in a study of T cells in Graves' hyperthyroidism and ophthalmopathy. From RNA transcripts, TCR beta CDR3 regions were amplified. The HTBI set primed first-round TCR CDR3 RT-PCR. TCRdb reprocessed the multiplex PCR reads with MiXCR, giving one entry per CDR3 protein. Of 300,000 to 400,000 distinct CDR3 sequences listed, 15% to 20% are singletons. The sequenced material came from blood. The source is a woman aged 45-65 years with Graves' hyperthyroidism.

This clonotype was counted only a few times. The J gene is TRBJ2-3, the V gene TRBV5-6; D ambiguous. V was pared by 1 base and J by 4 bases, with 4 bases between. This CDR3 comprises 12 residues. Per germline, CDR1 SGHDT and CDR2 YYEEEE. CDR3 DNA: TGTGCCAGCAGCTTGTTCTCAGATACGCAGTATTTT. Protein: CASSLFSDTQYF.

This clonotype was seen more than once but under ten times. V usage is TRBV19 and J usage is TRBJ1-1, with D possibly TRBD1 on 5 matching bases. This CDR3 region has 15 residues. Trimming took off 5 bases at V and 0 bases at J, with 13 bases between the two ends. The germline gives CDR1 LNHDA, CDR2 SQIVND (reference sequence). CDR3 coding DNA: TGTGCCAGTAGTCCGACGGCGGGGGTGAACACTGAAGCTTTCTTT. This codes for CASSPTAGVNTEAFF.

The chain joins TRBV7-9 to TRBJ2-7; 10 nucleotides line up with TRBD1. J was trimmed by 0 bases and V by 1 base; bases with no gene match: 12. The CDR3 has 19 residues. The germline V gene encodes CDR1 SEHNR and CDR2 FQNEAQ (reference sequence). The CDR3 DNA follows: TGTGCCAGCAGCTTAGACTTGACAGGGGGCACTTGGAGCTCCTACGAGCAGTACTTC. Protein: CASSLDLTGGTWSSYEQYF. Together with reference TRBV7-9 and TRBJ2-7, the CDR3 gives the full variable domain: DTGVSQNPRHKITKRGQNVTFRCDPISEHNRLYWYRQTLGQGPEFLTYFQNEAQLEKSRLLSDRFSAERPKGSFSTLEIQRTEQGDSAMYLCASSLDLTGGTWSSYEQYFGPGTRLTVT.

This clonotype was seen ten or more times. V and J are TRBV7-9 and TRBJ2-7; 7 bases are a match to TRBD1. Germline-derived CDR1 and CDR2 are SEHNR and FQNEAQ (reference sequence). The CDR3 totals 12 residues. Trimming at V came to 6 bases and at J to 6 bases, leaving 5 bases not matched to a gene. The CDR3 region is CASSHRGFEQYF. DNA of the CDR3: TGTGCCAGCAGTCACAGGGGTTTCGAGCAGTACTTC.

This clonotype has just a few counts. V usage is TRBV6-1 and J usage is TRBJ2-7, with D perhaps given as TRBD1 or TRBD2 (6 bases each). With 6 bases removed from V and 6 bases from J, the gap between germline ends came to 15 bases. This CDR3 has 13 residues. From germline, CDR1 is MNHNS and CDR2 SASEGT. The CDR3, as DNA: TGTGCCAGCAGCCAGGGGCGGGATACCGAGCAGTACGTC. It yields the protein CASSQGRDTEQYV.

This clonotype was seen once. V is TRBV6-2 or TRBV6-3 and J is TRBJ2-5; TRBD1 aligns across 11 bases. V lost 5 bases to trimming and J lost 5 bases; unmatched junction nucleotides: 7. CDR3 length equals 15 residues. CDR1 is MNHEY and CDR2 is SVGEGT in the germline V gene. CDR3 in amino acids: CASSLWGQGVETQYF. CDR3 bases: TGTGCCAGCAGTCTCTGGGGACAGGGGGTGGAGACCCAGTACTTC.

This clonotype was seen repeatedly, ten times or more. The chain is built from TRBV20-1 and TRBJ2-1; no reliable D call. The CDR3 covers 16 residues. Between the trimmed V and J ends, which lost 6 bases and 7 bases, there was a span of 25 bases. The germline V gene encodes CDR1 DFQATT and CDR2 SNEGSKA (reference sequence). This CDR3 is CSALTASSRMWNEQFF. The CDR3 DNA reads TGCAGTGCCCTAACCGCGTCTAGTCGTATGTGGAATGAGCAGTTCTTC.

This clonotype occurred once. V is TRBV5-6 and J is TRBJ2-7; D gene uncertain. CDR3 size: 14 residues. CDR1 is SGHDT and CDR2 is YYEEEE in the germline V gene. Between the trimmed V and J ends, which lost 0 bases and 4 bases, there was a span of 11 bases. CDR3 region: CASSLGASNYEQYV. Written as DNA, the CDR3 is TGTGCCAGCAGCTTGGGAGCAAGCAATTACGAGCAGTACGTC.

The sample holds many counts of this clonotype. The V and J genes are TRBV20-1 and TRBJ1-1; no definite D call. Deletions cut 3 bases from V and 8 bases from J, with 10 bases between. Germline CDR1 reads DFQATT; CDR2 reads SNEGSKA (reference sequence). The CDR3 covers 11 residues. The CDR3, as DNA: TGCAGTGCTAGCCGGCAGGCAGAAGCTTTCTTT. Encoded protein: CSASRQAEAFF.

V usage is TRBV6-1 and J usage is TRBJ2-1; TRBD2 is a possible D gene (6 bases). V lost 6 bases and J 10 bases, leaving 16 bases between the germline ends. The CDR3 length is 13 residues. Germline CDR1 MNHNS, CDR2 SASEGT. The CDR3 DNA is TGTGCCAGCAGCGCCGGGACTCAACAGGAGCAGTTCTTC. This translates into CASSAGTQQEQFF.

The chain links TRBV6-5 to TRBJ1-3; TRBD1 might be the D (5 bases). CDR3 length: 16 amino acids. The V and J ends lost 0 bases and 0 bases respectively, with 9 bases between them. Looked up from germline, CDR1 is MNHEY and CDR2 is SVGAGI. CDR3 in amino acids: CASSYSGESSGNTIYF. In nucleotides, the CDR3 is TGTGCCAGCAGTTACTCAGGGGAGAGCTCTGGAAACACCATATATTTT.

The sample holds a few counts of this clonotype. The chain employs TRBV10-2 and TRBJ1-1; D remains ambiguous. Germline lookup yields CDR1 WSHSY and CDR2 SAAADI. Trimming took 2 bases from V and 8 from J, leaving 9 bases between them. This CDR3 has 12 amino acids. The CDR3: CASSESPDEAFF. CDR3 sequence (DNA): TGCGCCAGCAGTGAGAGCCCGGACGAAGCTTTCTTT.

This clonotype was seen a handful of times. The rearrangement uses TRBV6-5 and TRBJ1-1; 7 nucleotides match TRBD1. The CDR3 spans 16 residues. The trim removed 2 bases at V and 1 base at J, leaving 7 bases unmatched. Per the germline V gene, CDR1 is MNHEY and CDR2 is SVGAGI. As DNA, the CDR3 is TGTGCCAGCAGTTACGGGTCAGGGGGAAGGAACACTGAAGCTTTCTTT. As protein: CASSYGSGGRNTEAFF.

The chain employs TRBV9 and TRBJ2-3; no clear D gene. The germline CDR1 and CDR2 sequences are SGDLS and YYNGEE. V shed 0 bases and J shed 2 bases, with 16 bases lying between them. The CDR3 is 17 amino acids. The CDR3 coding sequence is TGTGCCAGCAGCGTAGAGGACGGATCATTCCCCACAGATACGCAGTATTTT. The encoded protein is CASSVEDGSFPTDTQYF.

This clonotype was seen many times. V usage is TRBV6-2 or TRBV6-3 and J usage is TRBJ2-3; 15 nucleotides match TRBD2. CDR1 and CDR2 from the germline V gene are MNHEY and SVGEGT. The CDR3 is 17 amino acids. The trim removed 5 bases at V and 7 bases at J, leaving 10 bases unmatched. The CDR3 bases are TGTGCCAGCAGTCCGGGACTAGCGGGAGGTGACATTCATACGCAGTATTTT. This translates into CASSPGLAGGDIHTQYF.

This clonotype was seen more than once but under ten times. V and J are TRBV20-1 and TRBJ1-2, with D possibly matching TRBD1 (5 bases). From germline, CDR1 is DFQATT and CDR2 SNEGSKA (reference sequence). The V end was cut by 3 bases, the J end by 4 bases, with 12 bases between. The CDR3 runs to 13 residues. For the CDR3, the DNA is TGCAGTGCTAGTGCGGGGCAGGCCTATGGCTACACCTTC. It is translated as CSASAGQAYGYTF.

This clonotype was counted only a few times. This chain uses TRBV28 with TRBJ1-5; TRBD1 agrees at 7 bases. The CDR3 loop spans 14 amino acids. CDR1 and CDR2 (germline): MDHEN, SYDVKM. The V segment lost 7 bases and the J segment 6 bases; nucleotides outside the gene matches: 9. The CDR3 DNA is TGTGCCAGCAAGATACAGGGGATGGGTCAGCCCCAGCATTTT. Its translation: CASKIQGMGQPQHF.

This clonotype was recorded at least ten times. The chain employs TRBV5-1 and TRBJ1-2, with D tentatively TRBD1 (5 bases). This CDR3 has 16 amino acids. The germline V gene has CDR1 SGHRS and CDR2 YFSETQ. Trimming pared 0 bases from V and 0 bases from J, leaving 12 bases between. For the CDR3, the DNA is TGCGCCAGCAGCTTGGGCCCCGGGGGAGCTAACTATGGCTACACCTTC. Protein sequence: CASSLGPGGANYGYTF.

This clonotype has a count of ten or more. V is TRBV7-3 and J is TRBJ2-1; 11 bases align to TRBD2. Trimming cost V 1 base and J 5 bases; bases outside gene matches: 1. In germline, CDR1 is SGHTA, CDR2 FQGTGA. This CDR3 comprises 15 residues. CDR3 residues: CASSLIAGGDNEQFF. The CDR3 region has the DNA TGTGCCAGCAGCTTAATAGCGGGGGGGGACAATGAGCAGTTCTTC.

This clonotype has more than one count but fewer than ten. The rearrangement joins TRBV29-1 to TRBJ1-1; 7 bases are a match to TRBD1. Germline-derived CDR1 and CDR2 are SQVTM and ANQGSEA. CDR3 length: 13 amino acids. V was pared by 3 bases and J by 5 bases, with 6 bases of the junction left unmatched. The DNA for the CDR3 is TGCAGCGTTGAGTCACAGGGGCGGACTGAAGCTTTCTTT. As protein: CSVESQGRTEAFF.

The genes are TRBV20-1 and TRBJ1-2; D remains ambiguous. V was shortened by 3 bases and J by 8 bases, with 10 bases between the two germline ends. CDR3 length equals 11 residues. Germline CDR1 DFQATT, CDR2 SNEGSKA (reference sequence). The CDR3 is CSARDGQGYTF. Written as DNA, the CDR3 is TGCAGTGCTAGGGACGGGCAAGGCTACACCTTC.

This chain links TRBV4-1 with TRBJ1-5; D perhaps matches TRBD1 (6 bases). This CDR3 has 15 amino acids. Trimming shortened V by 1 base and J by 5 bases, and 12 bases separated the two germline ends. In germline, CDR1 is MGHRA, CDR2 YSYEKL. The CDR3 region is CASSQGCRGDQPQHF. The CDR3 DNA sequence: TGCGCCAGCAGCCAAGGATGCAGGGGAGATCAGCCCCAGCATTTT.

This clonotype was seen a handful of times. V and J are TRBV27 and TRBJ1-1; weak D call: TRBD1 (5 bases). The CDR3 is 15 residues long. Trimming took off 6 bases at V and 1 base at J, with 15 bases between the two ends. Looked up from germline, CDR1 is MNHEY and CDR2 is SMNVEV (reference sequence). The CDR3 DNA follows: TGTGCCAGCAGAGGGATAGGGGAGAGGAACACTGAAGCTTTCTTT. Residues: CASRGIGERNTEAFF.

V gene TRBV7-2 combines with J gene TRBJ2-7; TRBD2 agrees at 7 bases. The germline CDR1 and CDR2 sequences are SGHTA and FQGNSA. Losses at the gene ends were 5 bases for V and 0 bases for J; bases not matched to a gene: 7. The CDR3 has 15 residues. In DNA, the CDR3 is TGTGCCAGCAGCCCCAGCGGGAAGGGCTCCTACGAGCAGTACTTC. Amino acids: CASSPSGKGSYEQYF. Drawing the rest from reference TRBV7-2 and TRBJ2-7, the complete variable domain is GAGVSQSPSNKVTEKGKDVELRCDPISGHTALYWYRQSLGQGLEFLIYFQGNSAPDKSGLPSDRFSAERTGGSVSTLTIQRTQQEDSAVYLCASSPSGKGSYEQYFGPGTRLTVT.

The genes are TRBV5-4 and TRBJ2-2, with D hard to call. CDR1 is SGHNT, CDR2 YYREEE, per germline (reference sequence). CDR3 length equals 18 residues. V dropped 4 bases and J dropped 2 bases, with 21 bases sitting between them. The CDR3 spells CASSPHGGRKLNTGELFF. DNA for the CDR3: TGTGCCAGCAGCCCCCATGGTGGCAGAAAACTAAACACCGGGGAGCTGTTTTTT.